The clone carrying this TCR beta chain was seen more than once but under ten times. Ophthalmopathy patients had moderate-to-severe active disease, CAS ≥3, NOSPECS ≥4, and disease duration under 3 months. This sample holds PBMCs from 8 to 10 ml fresh peripheral blood. The CDR3 spans 17 residues. The V end lost 2 bases, the J end lost 2 bases, and 16 bases lay between the germline ends. Germline V gene sequence: CDR1 KGHSH, CDR2 LQKENI. The record originates from a study of T cells in Graves' hyperthyroidism and ophthalmopathy. Study-wide background: Upon initial diagnosis and before any treatment, peripheral blood was collected.

RNA transcripts gave rise to amplified TCR beta CDR3 regions. Researchers ran a first-round RT-PCR on the TCR CDR3 using the HTBI primer set. TCRdb analysed the multiplex PCR reads with MiXCR anew, one entry per CDR3 protein. The table records approximately 380,000 distinct CDR3 sequences, over 12% of them present only once. The source of this sequence is a man between 50 and 59 years old with Graves' ophthalmopathy. The sequencing input was blood. The chain combines TRBV18 with TRBJ1-3, with a possible D match to TRBD1 (5 bases). The CDR3 is CASSPVRQGKTGNTIYF. For the CDR3, the DNA is TGTGCCAGCTCACCAGTACGGCAGGGAAAGACTGGAAACACCATATATTTT.